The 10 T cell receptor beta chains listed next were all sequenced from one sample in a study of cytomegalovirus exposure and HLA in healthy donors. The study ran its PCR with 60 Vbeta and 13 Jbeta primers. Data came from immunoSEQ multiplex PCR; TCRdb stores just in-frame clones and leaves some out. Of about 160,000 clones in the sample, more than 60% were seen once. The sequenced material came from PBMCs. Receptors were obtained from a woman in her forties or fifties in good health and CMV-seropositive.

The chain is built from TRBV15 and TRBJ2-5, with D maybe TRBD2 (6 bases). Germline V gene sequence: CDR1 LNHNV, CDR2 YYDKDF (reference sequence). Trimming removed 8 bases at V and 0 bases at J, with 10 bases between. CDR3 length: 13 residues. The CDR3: CATALAYQETQYF. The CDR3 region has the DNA TGTGCCACCGCTCTAGCGTACCAAGAGACCCAGTACTTC.

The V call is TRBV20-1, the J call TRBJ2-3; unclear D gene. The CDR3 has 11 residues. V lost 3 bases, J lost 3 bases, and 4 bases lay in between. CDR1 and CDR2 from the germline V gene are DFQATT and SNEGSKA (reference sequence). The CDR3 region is CSASPTDTQYF. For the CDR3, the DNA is TGCAGTGCTAGCCCGACAGATACGCAGTATTTT.

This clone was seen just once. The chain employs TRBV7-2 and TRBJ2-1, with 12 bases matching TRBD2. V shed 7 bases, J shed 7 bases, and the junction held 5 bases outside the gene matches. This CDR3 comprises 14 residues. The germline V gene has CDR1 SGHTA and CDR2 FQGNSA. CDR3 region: CASTRTSGDNEQFF. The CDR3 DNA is TGTGCCAGCACCAGGACTAGCGGGGATAATGAGCAGTTCTTC.

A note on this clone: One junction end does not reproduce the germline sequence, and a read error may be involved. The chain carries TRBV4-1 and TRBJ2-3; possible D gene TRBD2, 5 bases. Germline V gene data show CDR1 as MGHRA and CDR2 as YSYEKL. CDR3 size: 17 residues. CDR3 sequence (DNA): TGCGCCAGCAGCCAAGGGAGCTTAGGACTTTTCACAGATGCGCAGTATTTT. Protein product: CASSQGSLGLFTDAQYF.

In nucleotides, the CDR3 is TGTGCCAGCAGCCCATCGATAGGGGACAGGGGGCCATACGAGCAGTACTTC. It is translated as CASSPSIGDRGPYEQYF. The J gene is TRBJ2-7, the V gene TRBV27; TRBD1 aligns across 12 bases. Germline V CDR1 and CDR2: MNHEY, SMNVEV (reference sequence). With V trimmed by 6 bases and J by 4 bases, 13 bases remained unmatched. This CDR3 has 17 amino acids.

CDR3 DNA: TGTGCCAGCAGGGGGGGACAGTCTTTTCAGCCCCAGCATTTT. This gives the protein CASRGGQSFQPQHF. The gene calls are TRBV2 and TRBJ1-5, with TRBD1 matching 7 bases. Germline trimming cut 6 bases from V and 6 bases from J; bases unmatched to any gene: 8. The CDR3 runs to 14 residues. CDR1 SNHLY and CDR2 FYNNEI come from the germline V gene. The whole variable domain, remainder taken from reference TRBV2 and TRBJ1-5, is EPEVTQTPSHQVTQMGQEVILRCVPISNHLYFYWYRQILGQKVEFLVSFYNNEISEKSEIFDDQFSVERPDGSNFTLKIRSTKLEDSAMYFCASRGGQSFQPQHFGDGTRLSIL.

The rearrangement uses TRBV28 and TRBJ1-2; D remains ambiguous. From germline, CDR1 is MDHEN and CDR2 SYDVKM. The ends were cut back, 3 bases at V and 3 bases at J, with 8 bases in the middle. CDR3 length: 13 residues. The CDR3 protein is CASSFQVHYGYTF. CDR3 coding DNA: TGTGCCAGCAGTTTTCAGGTTCACTATGGCTACACCTTC.

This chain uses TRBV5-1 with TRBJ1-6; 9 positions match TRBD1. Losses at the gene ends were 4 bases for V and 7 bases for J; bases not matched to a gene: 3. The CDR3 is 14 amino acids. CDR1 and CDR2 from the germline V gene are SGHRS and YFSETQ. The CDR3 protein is CASSRGQGNSPLHF. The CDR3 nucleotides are TGCGCCAGCAGCCGGGGACAGGGAAATTCACCCCTCCACTTT.

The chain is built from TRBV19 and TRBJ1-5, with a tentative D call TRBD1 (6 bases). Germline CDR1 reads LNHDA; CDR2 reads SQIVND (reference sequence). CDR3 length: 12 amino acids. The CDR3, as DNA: TGTGTTTCAGGGGCGAACAATCAGCCCCAGCATTTT. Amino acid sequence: CVSGANNQPQHF.

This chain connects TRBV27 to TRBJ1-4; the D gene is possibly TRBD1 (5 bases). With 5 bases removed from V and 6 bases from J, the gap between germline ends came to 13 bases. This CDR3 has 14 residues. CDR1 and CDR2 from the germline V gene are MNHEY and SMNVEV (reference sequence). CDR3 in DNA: TGTGCCAGCAGTCTCAGGGAGGGTGATGAAAAACTGTTTTTT. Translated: CASSLREGDEKLFF.